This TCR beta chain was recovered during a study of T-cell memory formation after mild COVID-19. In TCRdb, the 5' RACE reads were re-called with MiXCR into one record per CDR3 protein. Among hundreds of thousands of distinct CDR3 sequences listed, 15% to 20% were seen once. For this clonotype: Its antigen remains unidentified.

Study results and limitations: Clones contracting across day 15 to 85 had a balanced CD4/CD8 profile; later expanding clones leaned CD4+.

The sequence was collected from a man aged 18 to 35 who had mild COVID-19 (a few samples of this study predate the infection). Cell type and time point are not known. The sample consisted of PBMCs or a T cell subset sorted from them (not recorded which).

CDR3 amino acids: CASSQDTAYGYTF. The CDR3 region has the DNA TGCGCCAGCAGCCAAGATACAGCCTATGGCTACACCTTC. The V gene is TRBV4-3, the J gene TRBJ1-2, with D unresolved. This CDR3 contains 13 residues. V lost 0 bases and J lost 4, with 6 bases in between. CDR1 and CDR2 (germline): LGHNA, YSLEER.